The source of this T cell receptor (beta chain) is a study of blood T cells in healthy people across ages. This clonotype showed up many times. CDR3 length equals 15 residues. V was shortened by 6 bases and J by 0 bases, with 14 bases between the two germline ends. The germline V gene has CDR1 SEHNR and CDR2 FQNEAQ (reference sequence). The authors ran a second PCR of about 6 to 11 cycles using a sample-barcoded 5' primer and a J-beta primer mix. Template switching added a 12-random-nucleotide identifier to every cDNA molecule. One entry per CDR3 protein, called by TCRdb with MiXCR from the 5' RACE reads. The sample lists 630,000 or so distinct CDR3 sequences, roughly 30% seen once, with approximately 15% in the top ten. Each sample yielded at least 7 million isolated PBMCs.

This receptor was taken from a woman of 80 years or more in good health. The rearrangement links TRBV7-9 to TRBJ1-1; tentative D call: TRBD1 (5 bases). The sequenced sample consisted of blood. As DNA, the CDR3 is TGTGCCAGCAGACGTTATGGGGGACTGAACACTGAAGCTTTCTTT. This encodes CASRRYGGLNTEAFF. The variable domain in full, with the rest retrieved from reference TRBV7-9 and TRBJ1-1, is DTGVSQNPRHKITKRGQNVTFRCDPISEHNRLYWYRQTLGQGPEFLTYFQNEAQLEKSRLLSDRFSAERPKGSFSTLEIQRTEQGDSAMYLCASRRYGGLNTEAFFGQGTRLTVV.